These 2 T cell receptor beta chains share one sample of origin, sequenced in a study of T cell responses to AZD1222 COVID-19 vaccine. Method: immunoSEQ multiplex PCR; TCRdb's copy keeps in-frame clones and lacks some. The sample includes 150,000 or so clones, roughly nine tenths of them seen just once. The source was peripheral blood, collected on day 0 of AZD1222 vaccination. These receptor sequences come from an adult in good health.

The gene calls are TRBV4-1 and TRBJ2-3; a possible D gene is TRBD2 (6 bases). The CDR3 is 14 residues long. The V end was cut by 2 bases, the J end by 6 bases, with 12 bases between. Germline V CDR1 and CDR2: MGHRA, YSYEKL. The chain's CDR3 is CASSQLAPRDTQYF. The CDR3 DNA reads as TGCGCCAGCAGCCAACTAGCGCCCCGGGATACGCAGTATTTT.

J is TRBJ2-7 and V is TRBV10-3, with 9 bases lining up with TRBD1. The CDR3 contains 14 residues. The V segment lost 4 bases and the J segment 6 bases; nucleotides outside the gene matches: 7. CDR1 is ENHRY, CDR2 SYGVKD, per germline. The CDR3 nucleotides read TGTGCCATCAGTGCGACGACAGGGGGTCTCGAGCAGTACTTC. It encodes CAISATTGGLEQYF.